These T cell receptor beta chains were read from a single sample in a study of blood T cell repertoires in COVID-19. Here immunoSEQ multiplex PCR was the method, and the copy in TCRdb shows in-frame clones only, minus some. Altogether 400,000 to 550,000 clones are present, around 90% being singletons, with the ten largest covering just under 2%. The sample was PBMCs or T cells enriched from blood (not recorded which). The receptors shown here come from a woman aged 18 to 35 with acute COVID-19. The CDR3 runs from the conserved cysteine through the conserved F or W. The D gene is left open where the match is weak. Size values are once, few and many counts, or a class for expanded clones, and some rows have none.

v_gene	d_gene	abundance	j_gene	len	CDR3aa	CDR3nt
TRBV5-8	NA	NA	TRBJ2-7	15	CASSRSAWGAYEQYF	TGTGCCAGCAGCCGAAGTGCGTGGGGGGCCTACGAGCAGTACTTC
TRBV7-3	TRBD2	once	TRBJ2-3	19	CASSLFGLAGDPSTDTQYF	TGTGCCAGCAGCTTATTTGGACTAGCGGGGGATCCTAGCACAGATACGCAGTATTTT
TRBV24-1	TRBD1	NA	TRBJ2-3	18	CATSDLGQGSHVTDTQYF	TGTGCCACCAGTGATTTGGGACAGGGGAGTCATGTCACAGATACGCAGTATTTT
TRBV5-4	TRBD1	once	TRBJ2-7	13	CASSLDRVSEQYF	TGTGCCAGCAGCTTAGACAGGGTAAGCGAGCAGTACTTC
TRBV5-4	TRBD1	NA	TRBJ2-3	15	CASSQDRQSTDTQYF	TGTGCCAGCAGCCAGGACAGGCAAAGCACAGATACGCAGTATTTT
TRBV19	TRBD2	NA	TRBJ2-3	17	CASSNRGLAGVADTQYF	TGTGCCAGTAGTAACCGGGGACTAGCGGGAGTCGCAGATACGCAGTATTTT
TRBV12-3/TRBV12-4	NA	NA	TRBJ2-5	13	CASSQNRMETQYF	TGTGCCAGCAGTCAAAACAGGATGGAGACCCAGTACTTC
TRBV4-2	TRBD1	NA	TRBJ1-1	14	CASSPGQGRTEAFF	TGTGCCAGCAGCCCCGGACAGGGGCGAACTGAAGCTTTCTTT
TRBV28	NA	once	TRBJ1-2	15	CASSFVGQGSDGYTF	TGTGCCAGCAGTTTTGTGGGCCAGGGTTCAGATGGCTACACCTTC
TRBV28	NA	NA	TRBJ1-2	14	CASSLGGGSYGYTF	TGTGCCAGCAGTTTAGGGGGCGGGAGCTATGGCTACACCTTC
TRBV7-2	NA	NA	TRBJ1-2	15	CASSPRVAGGYGYTF	TGTGCCAGCAGCCCAAGAGTGGCCGGGGGATATGGCTACACCTTC
TRBV18	TRBD1	NA	TRBJ2-5	14	CASSPWGTEETQYF	TGTGCCAGCTCACCTTGGGGGACAGAAGAGACCCAGTACTTC
TRBV2	TRBD1	NA	TRBJ1-2	14	CASSATGTGDGYTF	TGTGCCAGCAGTGCCACCGGGACAGGGGACGGCTACACCTTC
TRBV15	TRBD1	NA	TRBJ2-5	13	CATSSGDRETQYF	TGTGCCACCAGCTCCGGGGACAGGGAGACCCAGTACTTC
TRBV27	NA	NA	TRBJ2-7	13	CASSLSPGNEQYF	TGTGCCAGCAGTTTATCCCCCGGGAACGAGCAGTACTTC
TRBV28	NA	NA	TRBJ1-4	19	CASSFISRAGFPTNEKLFF	TGTGCCAGCAGTTTTATTTCCAGGGCGGGGTTTCCAACTAATGAAAAACTGTTTTTT
TRBV28	TRBD1	NA	TRBJ2-7	15	CASSLGGQTYSEQYF	TGTGCCAGCAGTTTAGGGGGACAGACCTACTCCGAGCAGTACTTC
TRBV12-3/TRBV12-4	TRBD1	NA	TRBJ1-5	13	CASSYTGDQPQHF	TGTGCCAGCAGTTATACAGGGGATCAGCCCCAGCATTTT
TRBV3-1/TRBV3-2	NA	NA	TRBJ1-6	14	CASSPGFRASPLHF	TGTGCCAGCAGCCCGGGCTTCAGGGCGTCACCCCTCCACTTT
TRBV5-1	NA	NA	TRBJ2-2	15	CASSLALGAGGELFF	TGCGCCAGCAGCTTGGCGCTAGGGGCAGGCGGGGAGCTGTTTTTT
TRBV25-1	NA	once	TRBJ2-3	15	CASSLSTGGTDTQYF	TGTGCCAGCAGTTTATCAACGGGTGGCACAGATACGCAGTATTTT
TRBV7-8	TRBD2	NA	TRBJ2-7	16	CASSLATSGVLNEQYF	TGTGCCAGCAGCTTGGCGACTAGCGGGGTACTGAACGAGCAGTACTTC
TRBV13	NA	few	TRBJ1-4	14	CASSLGRGGEKLFF	TGTGCCAGCAGCTTAGGCAGGGGCGGTGAAAAACTGTTTTTT
TRBV11-2	NA	NA	TRBJ1-5	13	CASSLDIRQPQHF	TGTGCCAGCAGCTTAGATATCCGTCAGCCCCAGCATTTT
TRBV9	NA	NA	TRBJ1-1	14	CASSVEPVNTEAFF	TGTGCCAGCAGCGTAGAACCAGTAAACACTGAAGCTTTCTTT
TRBV3-1/TRBV3-2	NA	NA	TRBJ2-1	12	CASSLRGNEQFF	TGTGCCAGCAGCCTTAGGGGCAATGAGCAGTTCTTC
TRBV18	TRBD1	NA	TRBJ1-5	16	CASSLTVTGGGQPQHF	TGTGCCAGCTCACTAACGGTTACAGGGGGAGGTCAGCCCCAGCATTTT
TRBV25-1	NA	NA	TRBJ2-1	14	CASSEPTREDEQFF	TGTGCCAGCAGTGAACCCACTCGCGAGGATGAGCAGTTCTTC
TRBV10-3	NA	few	TRBJ1-6	14	CAISVGVDNSPLHF	TGTGCCATCAGTGTCGGGGTAGATAATTCACCCCTCCACTTT
TRBV25-1	NA	NA	TRBJ1-2	14	CASSESDTNYGYTF	TGTGCCAGCAGTGAATCCGACACTAACTATGGCTACACCTTC
TRBV27	TRBD1	once	TRBJ2-2	15	CASSLGQGRTGELFF	TGTGCCAGCAGTTTAGGACAGGGTCGCACCGGGGAGCTGTTTTTT
TRBV30	NA	NA	TRBJ2-5	11	CAWIRAETQYF	TGTGCCTGGATTCGCGCGGAGACCCAGTACTTC
TRBV3-1/TRBV3-2	NA	NA	TRBJ2-1	15	CASSQASFSYNEQFF	TGTGCCAGCAGCCAAGCTAGCTTCTCCTACAATGAGCAGTTCTTC
TRBV30	NA	NA	TRBJ1-2	11	CAWYGSDGYTF	TGTGCCTGGTACGGGAGTGATGGCTACACCTTC
TRBV4-3	NA	NA	TRBJ2-5	14	CASSQGQFQETQYF	TGCGCCAGCAGCCAAGGACAGTTCCAAGAGACCCAGTACTTC
TRBV11-2	TRBD1	NA	TRBJ1-3	14	CASRGQVSGNTIYF	TGTGCCAGCAGAGGACAGGTCTCTGGAAACACCATATATTTT
TRBV2	NA	NA	TRBJ1-2	13	CASTEGRDHGYTF	TGTGCCAGCACCGAAGGGAGGGACCATGGCTACACCTTC
TRBV24-1	NA	NA	TRBJ2-2	13	CATTTGNTGELFF	TGTGCCACCACAACGGGGAACACCGGGGAGCTGTTTTTT
TRBV29-1	TRBD2	NA	TRBJ2-1	15	CSVTWGLAGVNEQFF	TGCAGCGTTACGTGGGGACTAGCGGGGGTAAATGAGCAGTTCTTC